The 21 T cell receptor beta chains reported below all come from one sample, sequenced in a study of Japanese encephalitis immunity and Zika vaccine responses. For 5 to 6 days, PBMCs labeled with CFSE were cultured with peptide pools at 1 ug/mL each. Unfixed live CD56-CD19-CD16-CD3+CD4+ CFSE-low cells were sorted as proliferating CD4 T cells. TCRdb called the 5' RACE reads again in MiXCR, with one record for every CDR3 protein. The sample has 1,500 to 2,000 distinct CDR3 sequences, 5% to 7% seen once. This material consisted of antigen-activated CD4+ T cells from blood, cultured, taken during a Zika inactivated vaccine study. The source of these receptors is an adult woman who received an inactivated Zika virus vaccine.

By sample share, this clonotype is medium-sized. This chain joins TRBV6-2 or TRBV6-3 and TRBJ2-2; D is perhaps TRBD1 (5 bases). The CDR3 spans 13 residues. Trimming left V 5 bases short and J 5 bases short, with 9 bases between. Germline CDR1 MNHEY, CDR2 SVGEGT. The CDR3 bases are TGTGCCAGCAGTAAAAGGGGAACCGGGGAGCTGTTTTTT. It yields the protein CASSKRGTGELFF.

The rearrangement joins TRBV7-9 to TRBJ2-7; D uncertain. CDR1 and CDR2 from the germline V gene are SEHNR and FQNEAQ (reference sequence). V lost 5 bases to trimming and J lost 1 base, with 15 bases between them. The length of the CDR3 is 15 residues. CDR3 residues: CASSPRSGASYEQYF. In DNA form, the CDR3 reads TGTGCCAGCAGCCCCCGCTCCGGAGCTTCCTACGAGCAGTACTTC.

CDR3 amino acids: CSAQPGIIPYNEQFF. For the CDR3, the DNA is TGCAGCGCCCAGCCCGGTATTATCCCCTACAATGAGCAGTTCTTC. This chain uses TRBV29-1 with TRBJ2-1; D is undetermined. Trimming stripped 7 bases from V and 2 bases from J, with 18 bases between. The CDR3 spans 15 residues. CDR1 and CDR2 (germline): SQVTM, ANQGSEA.

Sample share makes this clonotype medium-sized. This chain connects TRBV10-1 to TRBJ2-1, with 7 bases aligning to TRBD2. This CDR3 comprises 13 residues. CDR1 is WNHNN and CDR2 is SYGVQD in the germline V gene (reference sequence). V shed 2 bases and J 10 bases; nucleotides not matched to a gene: 5. CDR3 loop: CASSEGRLAEQFF. Here the CDR3 DNA reads TGCGCCAGCAGTGAGGGGAGACTAGCCGAGCAGTTCTTC.

This clonotype was seen more than once but under ten times. The genes are TRBV29-1 and TRBJ1-1, with TRBD1 identical over 8 bases. This CDR3 comprises 12 residues. Per the germline V gene, CDR1 is SQVTM and CDR2 is ANQGSEA. Unmatched junction bases numbered 4, after V lost 6 bases and J lost 4 bases. The chain's CDR3 is CSVNRGGTEAFF. The CDR3 DNA is TGCAGCGTAAACAGGGGGGGCACTGAAGCTTTCTTT.

This clonotype was picked up many times. This sequence joins TRBV7-2 and TRBJ2-3; 8 positions agree with TRBD1. This CDR3 spans 15 amino acids. CDR1 and CDR2 (germline): SGHTA, FQGNSA. V trimming: 6 bases; J trimming: 2 bases; junction bases outside the gene matches: 7. CDR3 nucleotides: TGTGCCAGCAGGAAGCCGGGACAGGTCACAGATACGCAGTATTTT. Amino acid sequence: CASRKPGQVTDTQYF.

Sample share makes this clonotype medium-sized (0.01 to 0.1%). The rearrangement joins TRBV28 to TRBJ2-4, with D maybe TRBD1 (5 bases). The germline CDR1 and CDR2 sequences are MDHEN and SYDVKM. CDR3 size: 17 residues. Between the trimmed V and J ends, which lost 2 bases and 1 base, there was a span of 15 bases. This CDR3 reads CASSLRRWGLAKNIQYF. The CDR3 DNA reads TGTGCCAGCAGTTTAAGGCGATGGGGCCTGGCCAAAAACATTCAGTACTTC. The whole variable domain, filled in from reference TRBV28 and TRBJ2-4, reads DVKVTQSSRYLVKRTGEKVFLECVQDMDHENMFWYRQDPGLGLRLIYFSYDVKMKEKGDIPEGYSVSREKKERFSLILESASTNQTSMYLCASSLRRWGLAKNIQYFGAGTRLSVL.

This clonotype was seen many times. This chain connects TRBV7-6 to TRBJ2-7, with D tentatively TRBD1 (5 bases). The CDR3 is 18 residues long. CDR1 is SGHVS, CDR2 FNYEAQ, per germline. The V gene lost 5 bases and the J gene lost 2 bases, with 25 bases spanning the gap. The CDR3 is CASSPIIGAAINTYEQYF. Written as DNA, the CDR3 is TGTGCCAGCAGCCCGATTATAGGGGCAGCAATTAACACCTACGAGCAGTACTTC.

This clonotype is termed hyperexpanded. This chain uses TRBV28 with TRBJ2-7; TRBD2 is a possible D gene (7 bases). Germline V gene lookup returns CDR1 MDHEN and CDR2 SYDVKM. This CDR3 has 12 residues. Trimming shortened V by 9 bases and J by 2 bases, and 11 bases separated the two germline ends. Written as DNA, the CDR3 is TGTGCCAGTAAGGGGGGGCCCTACGAGCAGTACTTC. Its protein is CASKGGPYEQYF.

This clonotype turned up a few times. The V gene is TRBV4-3, the J gene TRBJ1-6; D gene unclear. The CDR3 is made up of 15 amino acids. V was shortened by 0 bases and J by 7 bases, with 10 bases between the two germline ends. Looked up from germline, CDR1 is LGHNA and CDR2 is YSLEER. The CDR3 loop is CASSQEEAGNSPLHF. In DNA, the CDR3 is TGCGCCAGCAGCCAAGAGGAAGCGGGAAATTCACCCCTCCACTTT.

CDR3 sequence: CASNVGQGGGNTIYF. The CDR3 nucleotides read TGTGCCAGCAATGTGGGACAGGGGGGTGGAAACACCATATATTTT. The rearrangement uses TRBV12-3 or TRBV12-4 and TRBJ1-3, with 11 positions matching TRBD1. CDR3 length equals 15 residues. J gave up 3 bases and V 7 bases, and 5 bases lay outside the gene matches.

Judged by abundance, this clonotype is medium-sized. The chain carries TRBV6-1 and TRBJ2-1; D may correspond to TRBD1 or TRBD2 (5 bases each). The CDR3 is 15 residues long. CDR1 and CDR2 (germline): MNHNS, SASEGT. The V gene lost 7 bases and the J gene lost 4 bases, with 17 bases spanning the gap. This CDR3 is CASTPVGVWYNEQFF. The CDR3 DNA reads TGTGCCAGCACCCCGGTGGGGGTTTGGTACAATGAGCAGTTCTTC.

Relative to its sample, this clonotype is medium-sized. The chain is built from TRBV7-8 and TRBJ2-7; possibly TRBD1 for D (6 bases). Deletions cut 3 bases from V and 6 bases from J, with 18 bases between. Looked up from germline, CDR1 is SGHVS and CDR2 is FQNEAQ. This CDR3 spans 15 amino acids. Written as DNA, the CDR3 is TGTGCCAGCAGCTTCTTGGCCAGGGGCATCGGCGAGCAGTACTTC. Translation: CASSFLARGIGEQYF.

Relative to its sample, this clonotype is medium-sized (0.01 to 0.1%). The chain links TRBV20-1 to TRBJ2-7; the D gene is possibly TRBD1 (6 bases). The CDR3 sequence is 15 residues long. Germline V gene data show CDR1 as DFQATT and CDR2 as SNEGSKA (reference sequence). The V and J ends lost 3 bases and 5 bases respectively, with 20 bases between them. The CDR3 nucleotides are TGCAGTGCTAGGGGTTTCAGAGGGGGTGGGGACGAGCAGTACTTC. Protein sequence: CSARGFRGGGDEQYF.

The V call is TRBV5-6, the J call TRBJ2-1, with D maybe TRBD2 (6 bases). This CDR3 is built from 14 residues. Germline V gives CDR1 SGHDT, CDR2 YYEEEE. V lost 1 base, J lost 15 bases, and 20 bases lay in between. CDR3 in amino acids: CASSLYDGGAILFF. As DNA, the CDR3 is TGTGCCAGCAGCTTGTACGATGGCGGGGCTATTTTGTTCTTC.

The CDR3 is CASDTESLCDTQYF. The CDR3 nucleotides are TGTGCCAGCGACACAGAATCGCTATGTGATACGCAGTATTTT. The chain has TRBV2 and TRBJ2-3, with unresolved D. CDR3 size: 14 residues. Germline loops: CDR1 SNHLY, CDR2 FYNNEI. V lost 8 bases and J lost 6, with 18 bases in between. The full variable domain, its missing parts supplied by reference TRBV2 and TRBJ2-3, is EPEVTQTPSHQVTQMGQEVILRCVPISNHLYFYWYRQILGQKVEFLVSFYNNEISEKSEIFDDQFSVERPDGSNFTLKIRSTKLEDSAMYFCASDTESLCDTQYFGPGTRLTVL.

This clonotype was observed many times. V and J are TRBV20-1 and TRBJ1-4; D call uncertain. With 7 bases removed from V and 4 bases from J, the gap between germline ends came to 7 bases. Looked up from germline, CDR1 is DFQATT and CDR2 is SNEGSKA (reference sequence). The CDR3 consists of 11 residues. The CDR3 sequence: CSGQINEKLFF. The DNA of the CDR3 is TGCAGTGGGCAGATTAATGAAAAACTGTTTTTT.

This clonotype is medium-sized (0.01 to 0.1%). The V and J genes are TRBV5-1 and TRBJ1-4, with 9 bases aligning to TRBD1. From germline, CDR1 is SGHRS and CDR2 YFSETQ. The trim removed 4 bases at V and 7 bases at J, leaving 5 bases unmatched. The CDR3 loop spans 14 amino acids. CDR3 bases: TGCGCCAGCAGCCCGGACAGGGGAGGTGAAAAACTGTTTTTT. This gives the protein CASSPDRGGEKLFF.

This sequence joins TRBV12-3 or TRBV12-4 and TRBJ2-3; TRBD2 aligns across 14 bases. The J segment lost 5 bases and the V segment lost 5 bases, leaving 3 bases of the junction unmatched. This CDR3 comprises 15 residues. In nucleotides, the CDR3 is TGTGCCAGCAGTCGCGGGACTAGCGGGGGAGATACGCAGTATTTT. Translation: CASSRGTSGGDTQYF.

By its share, this clonotype is medium-sized. The DNA of the CDR3 is TGCGCCAGCAGCTTCACCGGCGGGGGGGCCGGGGAGACCCAGTACTTC. Its translation is CASSFTGGGAGETQYF. This chain connects TRBV5-1 to TRBJ2-5; 9 positions match TRBD2. This CDR3 region has 16 residues. V lost 2 bases, J lost 5 bases, and 10 bases stayed unmatched. The germline V gene encodes CDR1 SGHRS and CDR2 YFSETQ. The full variable domain, with the rest looked up from reference TRBV5-1 and TRBJ2-5, is KAGVTQTPRYLIKTRGQQVTLSCSPISGHRSVSWYQQTPGQGLQFLFEYFSETQRNKGNFPGRFSGRQFSNSRSEMNVSTLELGDSALYLCASSFTGGGAGETQYFGPGTRLLVL.

This clonotype was seen many times. The gene calls are TRBV25-1 and TRBJ1-5; 7 bases map to TRBD1. V was clipped by 3 bases and J by 4 bases; unmatched bases: 3. Per germline, CDR1 MGHDK and CDR2 SYGVNS. The length of the CDR3 is 14 residues. CDR3 DNA: TGTGCCAGCAGTGAGGGACAGCCTAATCAGCCCCAGCATTTT. It translates to CASSEGQPNQPQHF. The full variable domain, completed using reference TRBV25-1 and TRBJ1-5, is EADIYQTPRYLVIGTGKKITLECSQTMGHDKMYWYQQDPGMELHLIHYSYGVNSTEKGDLSSESTVSRIRTEHFPLTLESARPSHTSQYLCASSEGQPNQPQHFGDGTRLSIL.